This passage covers 7 T cell receptor beta chains from one sample sequenced in a study of T and B cells in COVID-19 patients (dated by TCRdb to 2019 to 2021). These reads were obtained on an Illumina MiSeq. Multiplex PCR with BIOMED2 TRB-A/B primer pools was used to amplify the TRB rearrangements. The public reads were reprocessed in TCRdb via fastp at Q25 and MiXCR, keeping in-frame beta chains. Entries that share a CDR3 protein sequence are merged under the most common genes and DNA. The sample table holds some 8,000 distinct CDR3 sequences, of which over 35% were seen once. Over 2.5% of the sample lies in the top ten. TRB repertoires were amplified from 250-500 ng of genomic DNA extracted from blood. Sequences were obtained from blood. These receptors originate from a human donor who had recovered from COVID-19.

The gene calls are TRBV6-1 and TRBJ1-1, with TRBD1 identical over 7 bases. Germline V gives CDR1 MNHNS, CDR2 SASEGT. The CDR3 is made up of 13 amino acids. V gave up 5 bases and J gave up 4 bases; unmatched junction bases: 4. CDR3 amino acids: CASSHRGVTEAFF. For the CDR3, the DNA is TGTGCCAGCAGTCACAGGGGAGTCACTGAAGCTTTCTTT.

The chain links TRBV30 to TRBJ2-5; D remains unclear. Looked up from germline, CDR1 is GTSNPN and CDR2 is SVGIG (reference sequence). Trimming stripped 5 bases from V and 1 base from J, with 17 bases between. The CDR3 covers 15 residues. The CDR3 sequence: CAWRPGRGVQETQYF. Here the CDR3 DNA reads TGTGCCTGGCGCCCTGGTCGTGGGGTCCAAGAGACCCAGTACTTC.

This clonotype was recorded a few times. The limits of the CDR3 on the DNA are not certain, so only TCRdb's listed CDR3 is given. The J gene is TRBJ1-5, the V gene TRBV6-1; whether TRBD1, the table's D call, matches the DNA was not checked. Germline loops: CDR1 MNHNS, CDR2 SASEGT. The CDR3 contains 14 residues when both ends are counted. The CDR3 loop reads CASILGGSDQPQHF.

As regards this clonotype: A read error is possible here, since a much larger clone lies one base away. The genes are TRBV27 and TRBJ2-1, with 8 bases lining up with TRBD1. The junction had 9 bases not matched to a gene; V was cut back by 3 bases and J by 8 bases. The V gene's germline CDR1 is MNHEY and CDR2 SMNVEV (reference sequence). The CDR3 length is 15 residues. The CDR3 is CASSLVQGDGDEQFF. The CDR3 coding sequence is TGTGCCAGCAGTTTGGTACAGGGGGATGGGGATGAGCAGTTCTTC.

This clonotype rates as medium-sized. The chain combines TRBV19 with TRBJ2-7; 8 bases align to TRBD1. Germline-derived CDR1 and CDR2 are LNHDA and SQIVND (reference sequence). After removal of 4 bases from V and 6 bases from J, the junction contained 5 bases not matched to a gene. The CDR3 covers 13 residues. The chain's CDR3 is CASSTGQDGEQYF. The CDR3 DNA follows: TGTGCCAGTAGTACGGGACAGGACGGCGAGCAGTACTTC.

The chain combines TRBV7-9 with TRBJ2-2; no firm D call. CDR1 is SEHNR, CDR2 FQNEAQ, per germline (reference sequence). The CDR3 contains 15 residues. V lost 3 bases, J lost 4 bases, and 12 bases lay in between. This chain's CDR3 is CASSFSRTITGELFF. CDR3 nucleotides: TGTGCCAGCAGCTTCTCCCGGACCATCACCGGGGAGCTGTTTTTT. The full variable domain, rest sourced from reference TRBV7-9 and TRBJ2-2, is DTGVSQNPRHKITKRGQNVTFRCDPISEHNRLYWYRQTLGQGPEFLTYFQNEAQLEKSRLLSDRFSAERPKGSFSTLEIQRTEQGDSAMYLCASSFSRTITGELFFGEGSRLTVL.

In this sample, this clonotype turned up a few times. This sequence joins TRBV19 and TRBJ1-6; maybe TRBD1 (5 bases). Between the trimmed V and J ends, which lost 5 bases and 8 bases, there was a span of 10 bases. Germline CDR1 LNHDA, CDR2 SQIVND (reference sequence). The CDR3 has 13 residues. Here the CDR3 DNA reads TGTGCCAGTAGTCGGGGGGGGGATTCACCCCTCCACTTT. Its protein is CASSRGGDSPLHF.